The clone carrying this T cell receptor (beta chain) has just a few counts. TCRdb processed the 5' RACE reads anew with MiXCR; each CDR3 protein has one entry. The sample lists 60,000 to 80,000 distinct CDR3 sequences, about an eighth occurring once. This specimen belongs to a study of spatial heterogeneity in lung cancer. Time point: sample taken at primary tumor resection. Unsorted whole RNA from tumor, nontumor lung or frozen PBMC underwent sequencing. This CDR3 region has 12 residues. The germline gives CDR1 SGHNT, CDR2 YYREEE (reference sequence). Trimming removed 2 bases from V and 9 bases from J, with 9 bases in between.

This chain connects TRBV5-4 to TRBJ2-1, with a tentative D call TRBD2 (6 bases). The sequencing used PBMCs, collected at surgery. This clonotype was obtained from a male donor with early-stage non-small cell lung cancer. CDR3 amino acids: CASSFEGGEQFF. The DNA for the CDR3 is TGTGCCAGCAGCTTTGAGGGAGGTGAGCAGTTCTTC.